Following are 15 T cell receptor beta chains from one sample sequenced in a study of T cell clonotyping in hematopoietic cell transplantation. The method was immunoSEQ multiplex PCR; TCRdb's version includes in-frame clones alone and lacks a portion of them. Of 10,000 to 15,000 clones in the sample, about nine tenths are singletons; the top ten hold almost 8%. The material was PBMCs, obtained 100 days after allogeneic stem cell transplant. All receptors derive from a female patient in her fifties who had an allogeneic stem cell transplant from an unrelated donor, so the T cells may come from the graft donor. Some clones in this sample may be carry-over from other donors' samples.

The chain links TRBV10-3 to TRBJ2-1; 7 positions agree with TRBD2. V trimming: 4 bases; J trimming: 6 bases; junction bases outside the gene matches: 6. Germline values: CDR1 ENHRY, CDR2 SYGVKD. CDR3 size: 14 residues. DNA for the CDR3: TGTGCCATCAGTGGACTAGCTTCCCCCAATGAGCAGTTCTTC. Amino acids: CAISGLASPNEQFF.

The rearrangement joins TRBV27 to TRBJ1-5, with TRBD1 identical over 7 bases. From germline, CDR1 is MNHEY and CDR2 SMNVEV (reference sequence). The J segment lost 8 bases and the V segment lost 5 bases, leaving 9 bases of the junction unmatched. The length of the CDR3 is 14 residues. The CDR3 nucleotides are TGTGCCAGCAGTAAGAGGGACAGTGGGGAGCCCCAGCATTTT. Amino acids: CASSKRDSGEPQHF.

This clone was detected only a few times. This chain uses TRBV20-1 with TRBJ1-5; D is possibly TRBD1 (5 bases). This CDR3 comprises 11 residues. Germline CDR1 DFQATT, CDR2 SNEGSKA (reference sequence). V dropped 5 bases and J dropped 7 bases, with 9 bases sitting between them. The CDR3 sequence: CSAGGEQPQHF. The CDR3 DNA sequence: TGCAGTGCTGGGGGTGAACAGCCCCAGCATTTT.

As concerns this clone: A junction boundary mismatches the germline segment, possibly from a read error. The chain carries TRBV7-7 and TRBJ1-4; D remains unclear. CDR1 and CDR2 (germline): SSHAT, FNYEAQ (reference sequence). The CDR3 is made up of 13 amino acids. This CDR3 reads CASSWQLNEKLFF. The CDR3 DNA is TGTGCTAGCAGTTGGCAGCTCAATGAAAAACTGTTTTTT.

This sequence joins TRBV5-8 and TRBJ2-3; tentatively, D is TRBD2 (6 bases). V lost 0 bases and J 13 bases, leaving 15 bases between the germline ends. Germline CDR1 reads SGHTS; CDR2 reads YDEGEE. The CDR3 extends over 13 amino acids. The DNA of the CDR3 is TGTGCCAGCAGCTTGGCCCGGGACTCCTCGGAGTATTTT. Its translation is CASSLARDSSEYF.

This sequence joins TRBV28 and TRBJ1-1, with TRBD1 matching over 8 bases. Germline V gene data show CDR1 as MDHEN and CDR2 as SYDVKM. CDR3 size: 15 residues. J lost 0 bases, V lost 7 bases, and 7 bases had no gene match. The CDR3 DNA reads as TGTGCCAGCAAAATGGCAGGGGGCTTGAACACTGAAGCTTTCTTT. It codes for CASKMAGGLNTEAFF.

The rearrangement links TRBV7-2 to TRBJ1-4; no clear D gene. The CDR3 has 14 residues. Germline V gives CDR1 SGHTA, CDR2 FQGNSA. The V and J ends lost 3 bases and 6 bases respectively, with 11 bases between them. As DNA, the CDR3 is TGTGCCAGCAGCTTGCATCGGGCTTATGAAAAACTGTTTTTT. It is translated as CASSLHRAYEKLFF. The complete variable domain, with remaining parts taken from reference TRBV7-2 and TRBJ1-4, reads GAGVSQSPSNKVTEKGKDVELRCDPISGHTALYWYRQSLGQGLEFLIYFQGNSAPDKSGLPSDRFSAERTGGSVSTLTIQRTQQEDSAVYLCASSLHRAYEKLFFGSGTQLSVL.

This clone was seen a single time. The chain joins TRBV11-1 to TRBJ1-6; 7 bases line up with TRBD1. V gave up 3 bases and J gave up 5 bases; unmatched junction bases: 4. Per germline, CDR1 SGHAT and CDR2 FQDESV (reference sequence). This CDR3 has 15 residues. The CDR3 nucleotides are TGTGCCAGCAGCTTGCCGGGACAGAATAATTCACCCCTCCACTTT. It is translated as CASSLPGQNNSPLHF.

The V and J genes are TRBV9 and TRBJ1-2; D might be TRBD1 (6 bases). The CDR3 contains 15 residues. Germline CDR1 reads SGDLS; CDR2 reads YYNGEE. Trimming removed 3 bases from V and 8 bases from J, with 20 bases in between. CDR3 amino acids: CASSASFRGASGYTF. The CDR3 nucleotides are TGTGCCAGCAGCGCGAGCTTTCGGGGGGCTTCGGGCTACACCTTC.

This rearrangement joins TRBV7-2 to TRBJ2-7; D gene ambiguous. V lost 1 base and J lost 4, with 14 bases in between. Germline lookup yields CDR1 SGHTA and CDR2 FQGNSA. This CDR3 comprises 15 residues. The CDR3 loop reads CASSLGSLLTYEQYF. CDR3 bases: TGTGCCAGCAGCTTAGGCTCGTTGTTGACATACGAGCAGTACTTC. Filled out from reference TRBV7-2 and TRBJ2-7, the complete variable domain reads GAGVSQSPSNKVTEKGKDVELRCDPISGHTALYWYRQSLGQGLEFLIYFQGNSAPDKSGLPSDRFSAERTGGSVSTLTIQRTQQEDSAVYLCASSLGSLLTYEQYFGPGTRLTVT.

The CDR3 loop is CASSEGSYEQFF. The CDR3 region has the DNA TGTGCCAGCAGTGAAGGCTCTTATGAGCAGTTCTTC. The chain employs TRBV6-1 and TRBJ2-1; D gene uncertain. Per germline, CDR1 MNHNS and CDR2 SASEGT. V shed 1 base and J shed 8 bases, with 6 bases lying between them. This CDR3 is built from 12 residues.

The chain has TRBV6-1 and TRBJ2-2, with 9 bases matching TRBD1. V shed 4 bases and J 6 bases; nucleotides not matched to a gene: 6. Germline values: CDR1 MNHNS, CDR2 SASEGT. CDR3 length: 15 residues. The CDR3 reads CASSVQGAISGELFF. The CDR3 coding sequence is TGTGCCAGCAGTGTACAGGGGGCAATTTCCGGGGAGCTGTTTTTT.

This chain links TRBV28 with TRBJ1-2; TRBD1 is a possible D gene (5 bases). The CDR3 covers 18 residues. Trimming stripped 3 bases from V and 0 bases from J, with 20 bases between. Germline V gene lookup returns CDR1 MDHEN and CDR2 SYDVKM. Written as DNA, the CDR3 is TGTGCCAGCAGTTTTACCCAGGGAGCTGCCCAAGCTAACTATGGCTACACCTTC. This gives the protein CASSFTQGAAQANYGYTF.

The rearrangement links TRBV5-8 to TRBJ2-1; the D gene could be TRBD1 or TRBD2 (5 bases each). From germline, CDR1 is SGHTS and CDR2 YDEGEE. The CDR3 consists of 13 residues. V lost 5 bases and J lost 4, with 10 bases in between. The chain's CDR3 is CASRWGRYNEQFF. CDR3 DNA sequence: TGTGCCAGCAGATGGGGACGGTACAATGAGCAGTTCTTC. The entire variable domain, with the rest obtained from reference TRBV5-8 and TRBJ2-1, is as follows: EAGVTQSPTHLIKTRGQQATLRCSPISGHTSVYWYQQALGLGLQFLLWYDEGEERNRGNFPPRFSGRQFPNYSSELNVNALELEDSALYLCASRWGRYNEQFFGPGTRLTVL.

The V and J genes are TRBV2 and TRBJ1-5; the D is unclear. CDR1 and CDR2 (germline): SNHLY, FYNNEI. The CDR3 consists of 14 residues. Deletions cut 2 bases from V and 11 bases from J, with 16 bases between. The CDR3 nucleotides are TGTGCCAGCAGTGAACCCCCTGAGGGTAGTGCCCAGCATTTT. Its translation is CASSEPPEGSAQHF.